Below, 29 T cell receptor beta chains from the same sample are listed, as sequenced in a study of blood T cell repertoires in COVID-19. Assay: immunoSEQ multiplex PCR; the TCRdb copy retains only in-frame clones and omits some. The table lists 130,000 to 150,000 clones, around nine tenths of them singletons. Sequencing was performed on peripheral blood. These receptors were collected from a man aged 45-65 years with active or convalescent COVID-19.

This clone has just one count. The DNA for the CDR3 is TGTGCCAGCAGCTCCCCGGGGTCCTACGAGCAGTACTTC. It is translated as CASSSPGSYEQYF. The V gene is TRBV7-6, the J gene TRBJ2-7; D possibly corresponds to TRBD2 (5 bases). This CDR3 contains 13 residues. V was shortened by 4 bases and J by 1 base, with 8 bases between the two germline ends. Germline V gene sequence: CDR1 SGHVS, CDR2 FNYEAQ.

This clone appeared a few times. The V gene is TRBV19, the J gene TRBJ1-1; 9 bases are shared with TRBD1. The CDR3 is 15 amino acids. Germline loops: CDR1 LNHDA, CDR2 SQIVND (reference sequence). The junction had 6 bases not matched to a gene; V was cut back by 2 bases and J by 5 bases. The CDR3 loop is CASSISGTGSTEAFF. As DNA, the CDR3 is TGTGCCAGTAGTATATCCGGGACAGGGAGTACTGAAGCTTTCTTT.

J is TRBJ1-5 and V is TRBV5-4, with 7 bases lining up with TRBD1. J gave up 2 bases and V 0 bases, and 2 bases lay outside the gene matches. This CDR3 spans 15 amino acids. CDR1 and CDR2 from the germline V gene are SGHNT and YYREEE (reference sequence). The CDR3, as DNA: TGTGCCAGCAGCTTGGGGCAGGGGGGCAATCAGCCCCAGCATTTT. This translates into CASSLGQGGNQPQHF.

This chain joins TRBV28 and TRBJ1-3; D ambiguous. The CDR3 covers 13 residues. Germline V gene lookup returns CDR1 MDHEN and CDR2 SYDVKM. Trimming removed 6 bases from V and 0 bases from J, with 6 bases in between. CDR3 bases: TGTGCCAGCAGACGGAGCTCTGGAAACACCATATATTTT. It specifies CASRRSSGNTIYF.

This chain links TRBV6-2 or TRBV6-3 with TRBJ1-1; no definite D call. Germline lookup yields CDR1 MNHEY and CDR2 SVGEGT. V was cut by 4 bases and J by 1 base, with 10 bases left in between. The CDR3 totals 14 residues. CDR3 protein: CASSFPLANTEAFF. The CDR3 coding sequence is TGTGCCAGCAGTTTTCCGTTGGCGAACACTGAAGCTTTCTTT.

This chain joins TRBV11-3 and TRBJ2-3, with D perhaps TRBD1 (5 bases). The CDR3 runs 16 residues. Per the germline V gene, CDR1 is SGHNT and CDR2 is YENEEA. Trimming shortened V by 5 bases and J by 0 bases, and 15 bases separated the two germline ends. The CDR3 loop is CASSPGRTRSTDTQYF. In DNA form, the CDR3 reads TGTGCCAGCAGCCCCGGACGGACACGGAGCACAGATACGCAGTATTTT.

The rearrangement uses TRBV24-1 and TRBJ1-2, with no clear D. With 7 bases removed from V and 4 bases from J, the gap between germline ends came to 30 bases. In germline, CDR1 is KGHDR, CDR2 SFDVKD. This CDR3 has 19 amino acids. CDR3: CATRPGSRVPVSVPYGYTF. The DNA for the CDR3 is TGTGCCACCAGGCCTGGAAGCCGGGTGCCGGTCAGCGTTCCCTATGGCTACACCTTC.

The chain combines TRBV2 with TRBJ1-4, with 9 bases aligning to TRBD1. This CDR3 comprises 15 residues. Unmatched junction bases numbered 4, after V lost 8 bases and J lost 0 bases. Per germline, CDR1 SNHLY and CDR2 FYNNEI. The CDR3 protein is CASVRQGATNEKLFF. CDR3 in DNA: TGTGCCAGCGTGAGACAGGGGGCAACTAATGAAAAACTGTTTTTT.

This chain links TRBV6-5 with TRBJ1-5; 8 nucleotides agree with TRBD1. The V gene's germline CDR1 is MNHEY and CDR2 SVGAGI. This CDR3 has 15 amino acids. V dropped 5 bases and J dropped 2; count of bases not matched to a gene: 5. This chain's CDR3 is CASSPGGLGNQPQHF. Here the CDR3 DNA reads TGTGCCAGCAGTCCAGGGGGCTTGGGCAATCAGCCCCAGCATTTT.

The J gene is TRBJ2-1, the V gene TRBV14; D is uncertain. The CDR3 has 12 amino acids. With 1 base removed from V and 15 bases from J, the gap between germline ends came to 13 bases. CDR1 and CDR2 (germline): SGHDN, FVKESK. As DNA, the CDR3 is TGTGCCAGCAGCCAAGGCACGGTCCCCCGGTTCTTC. Its translation is CASSQGTVPRFF.

The chain carries TRBV28 and TRBJ2-4; 9 positions agree with TRBD2. V shed 4 bases, J shed 8 bases, and the junction held 12 bases outside the gene matches. CDR3 length: 16 amino acids. CDR1 and CDR2 (germline): MDHEN, SYDVKM. CDR3 in DNA: TGTGCCAGCAGTTGGGGCTGGGATAGCGGGAGTCACATTCAGTACTTC. It encodes CASSWGWDSGSHIQYF.

The V call is TRBV28, the J call TRBJ2-7, with 10 bases aligning to TRBD1. From germline, CDR1 is MDHEN and CDR2 SYDVKM. This CDR3 is built from 14 residues. After removal of 6 bases from V and 5 bases from J, the junction contained 7 bases not matched to a gene. CDR3 sequence reads: CASRETGGLNEQYF. CDR3 bases: TGTGCCAGCAGGGAGACAGGGGGCCTCAACGAGCAGTACTTC. The full variable domain, with the rest looked up from reference TRBV28 and TRBJ2-7, is DVKVTQSSRYLVKRTGEKVFLECVQDMDHENMFWYRQDPGLGLRLIYFSYDVKMKEKGDIPEGYSVSREKKERFSLILESASTNQTSMYLCASRETGGLNEQYFGPGTRLTVT.

The CDR3 loop reads CSASRAVTYNEQFF. For the CDR3, the DNA is TGCAGTGCTAGTCGTGCGGTCACCTACAATGAGCAGTTCTTC. V and J are TRBV20-1 and TRBJ2-1, with unresolved D. CDR3 length: 14 amino acids. Germline loops: CDR1 DFQATT, CDR2 SNEGSKA (reference sequence). Trimming cost V 3 bases and J 2 bases, with 11 bases left between them.

This chain connects TRBV2 to TRBJ1-1, with D hard to call. This CDR3 contains 13 residues. The germline CDR1 and CDR2 sequences are SNHLY and FYNNEI. The V and J ends lost 4 bases and 3 bases respectively, with 9 bases between them. CDR3 region: CASSAQVDTEAFF. CDR3 coding DNA: TGTGCCAGCAGTGCACAAGTGGACACTGAAGCTTTCTTT.

The chain links TRBV6-5 to TRBJ1-5, with 9 nucleotides matching TRBD1. J gave up 2 bases and V 4 bases, and 6 bases lay outside the gene matches. From germline, CDR1 is MNHEY and CDR2 SVGAGI. The length of the CDR3 is 16 residues. CDR3 amino acids: CASSSTGTGRNQPQHF. CDR3 in DNA: TGTGCCAGCAGTTCGACCGGGACAGGGCGCAATCAGCCCCAGCATTTT.

J is TRBJ1-2 and V is TRBV28, with D perhaps matching TRBD1 (6 bases). V lost 4 bases, J lost 7 bases, and 16 bases lay in between. Germline V gives CDR1 MDHEN, CDR2 SYDVKM. The CDR3 runs 14 residues. In DNA form, the CDR3 reads TGTGCCAGCAGTTCTCATACAGGGAGGGGTGGCTACACCTTC. This sequence encodes CASSSHTGRGGYTF.

Comments on this clone: This same CDR3 is encoded by further DNA sequences in the sample. V and J are TRBV3-1 (or the pseudogene TRBV3-2) and TRBJ2-7; TRBD1 aligns across 8 bases. The germline gives CDR1 LGHDT, CDR2 YNNKEL (reference sequence). The V segment lost 3 bases and the J segment 5 bases; nucleotides outside the gene matches: 0. CDR3 length: 12 amino acids. This CDR3 is CASSQTGDEQYF. In DNA, the CDR3 is TGTGCCAGCAGCCAGACAGGGGACGAGCAGTACTTC.

This clone was observed a single time. The rearrangement joins TRBV10-3 to TRBJ2-7; TRBD2 aligns across 10 bases. Trimming cost V 2 bases and J 6 bases; bases outside gene matches: 10. CDR3 length equals 16 residues. Germline V CDR1 and CDR2: ENHRY, SYGVKD. Here the CDR3 DNA reads TGTGCCATCAGTGAGACCCATAGCGGGAGGATGGGCGAGCAGTACTTC. Its protein product is CAISETHSGRMGEQYF.

The chain combines TRBV18 with TRBJ2-3; 9 bases fit TRBD2. With V trimmed by 2 bases and J by 0 bases, 0 bases remained unmatched. CDR1 KGHSH and CDR2 LQKENI come from the germline V gene. The CDR3 has 15 residues. The DNA for the CDR3 is TGTGCCAGCTCACCAAGCGGGGGGAGCACAGATACGCAGTATTTT. Its protein is CASSPSGGSTDTQYF.

The V call is TRBV13, the J call TRBJ2-7; TRBD1 aligns across 9 bases. V was clipped by 7 bases and J by 3 bases; unmatched bases: 13. Germline values: CDR1 PRHDT, CDR2 FYEKMQ (reference sequence). The length of the CDR3 is 16 residues. The CDR3 DNA is TGTGCCAGCACCTCCCGCCGGACAGGGGTTTACTACGAGCAGTACTTC. Its protein is CASTSRRTGVYYEQYF. Full variable domain (missing parts from reference TRBV13 and TRBJ2-7): AAGVIQSPRHLIKEKRETATLKCYPIPRHDTVYWYQQGPGQDPQFLISFYEKMQSDKGSIPDRFSAQQFSDYHSELNMSSLELGDSALYFCASTSRRTGVYYEQYFGPGTRLTVT.

The chain employs TRBV27 and TRBJ2-7; the match to TRBD2 covers 9 bases. V lost 2 bases to trimming and J lost 4 bases; unmatched junction nucleotides: 6. CDR1 MNHEY and CDR2 SMNVEV come from the germline V gene (reference sequence). The CDR3 is 15 amino acids. The DNA of the CDR3 is TGTGCCAGCAGTTTAGTGGCTAGCGGGAAATACGAGCAGTACTTC. Protein product: CASSLVASGKYEQYF.

This chain joins TRBV10-3 and TRBJ1-2, with TRBD1 identical over 7 bases. CDR1 is ENHRY, CDR2 SYGVKD, per germline. The length of the CDR3 is 15 residues. V shed 3 bases and J 0 bases; nucleotides not matched to a gene: 4. The CDR3 coding sequence is TGTGCCATCAGTGACCGGGACAGTCCTAACTATGGCTACACCTTC. This gives the protein CAISDRDSPNYGYTF.

The V call is TRBV23-1, the J call TRBJ2-7; 9 bases line up with TRBD1. TRBV23-1 is annotated as an ORF whose role is uncertain. Trimming removed 3 bases from V and 3 bases from J; junction bases left unmatched: 15. The CDR3 extends over 18 amino acids. The DNA of the CDR3 is TGCGCCAGCAGTCACTCAAACCGTGAGACAGGGGGTCTCTACGAGCAGTACTTC. This encodes CASSHSNRETGGLYEQYF.

The V and J genes are TRBV11-3 and TRBJ2-1; D might be TRBD1 (5 bases). The germline V and J ends were trimmed by 5 bases and 6 bases, with 17 bases remaining between them. Germline assignment: CDR1 SGHNT and CDR2 YENEEA. The CDR3 is made up of 15 amino acids. CDR3 sequence (DNA): TGTGCCAGCAGCATTGACAGTCAGGGCCTCAATGAGCAGTTCTTC. It yields the protein CASSIDSQGLNEQFF.

The chain joins TRBV28 to TRBJ1-2; D call uncertain. The germline V and J ends were trimmed by 3 bases and 1 base, with 18 bases remaining between them. The CDR3 spans 17 residues. From germline, CDR1 is MDHEN and CDR2 SYDVKM. This CDR3 is CASSFMSAPGINYGYTF. CDR3 DNA sequence: TGTGCCAGCAGTTTTATGTCGGCCCCGGGGATTAACTATGGCTACACCTTC.

The chain links TRBV19 to TRBJ1-6; D remains unclear. The CDR3 contains 13 residues. Deletions cut 1 base from V and 8 bases from J, with 6 bases between. Per germline, CDR1 LNHDA and CDR2 SQIVND (reference sequence). In nucleotides, the CDR3 is TGTGCCAGTAGTATAGTCCGGGATTCACCCCTCCACTTT. Protein sequence: CASSIVRDSPLHF.

The chain recombines TRBV5-1 with TRBJ2-1; TRBD1 matches 10 bases. The CDR3 sequence is 14 residues long. Unmatched junction bases numbered 4, after V lost 4 bases and J lost 6 bases. CDR1 SGHRS and CDR2 YFSETQ come from the germline V gene. The CDR3 DNA reads as TGCGCCAGCAGCCGGGGACAGGGGATCAATGAGCAGTTCTTC. Protein: CASSRGQGINEQFF.

The rearrangement uses TRBV7-2 and TRBJ2-2; TRBD2 matches at 9 bases. In germline, CDR1 is SGHTA, CDR2 FQGNSA. CDR3 length: 16 residues. V was pared by 1 base and J by 7 bases, with 7 bases of the junction left unmatched. Written as DNA, the CDR3 is TGTGCCAGCAGCTTAGGTGGTAGCGGGAGTGGCGGGGAGCTGTTTTTT. Translation: CASSLGGSGSGGELFF.

The genes are TRBV28 and TRBJ2-7; TRBD1 is a possible D gene (6 bases). The CDR3 runs to 15 residues. The V and J ends lost 4 bases and 1 base respectively, with 14 bases between them. The germline gives CDR1 MDHEN, CDR2 SYDVKM. This CDR3 is CASSSIRDMSYEQYF. CDR3 coding DNA: TGTGCCAGCAGTTCCATCCGGGACATGTCCTACGAGCAGTACTTC.